Ten or more counts support the clone carrying this T cell receptor (beta chain). Its specificity is not known. TCRdb independently ran MiXCR on the reads; one entry per CDR3 protein. Altogether 60,000 to 75,000 distinct CDR3 sequences are present, less than 25% being singletons, with the ten largest covering under 8.5%. The CDR3 spans 16 residues. CDR1 and CDR2 from the germline V gene are SGDLS and YYNGEE. V was trimmed by 4 bases and J by 2 bases, leaving 17 bases between them. This specimen comes from a study of type 1 regulatory T cells. As for the study in general: An in vitro protocol generated T-allo10, a Tr1-enriched, alloantigen-specific CD4 T cell product.

Study-wide results and caveats: Tr1 cells had a more restricted TCR repertoire than non-Tr1 cells.

The chain links TRBV9 to TRBJ2-3; D perhaps matches TRBD2 (6 bases). The TCR sequence derives from a human donor in good health. Sequenced material: cultured type 1 regulatory T (Tr1) cells, either the whole culture or a sorted fraction (not recorded which). The CDR3 reads CASSFIGGGNTDTQYF. In nucleotides, the CDR3 is TGTGCCAGCAGCTTTATTGGTGGCGGGAACACAGATACGCAGTATTTT.